This TCR beta chain was recovered during a study of blood T cell repertoires in COVID-19. Study in general: COVID-19 samples, acute and convalescent, were from the United States, Italy and Spain.

Per the germline V gene, CDR1 is SQVTM and CDR2 is ANQGSEA. V was pared by 4 bases and J by 1 base, with 2 bases between. This CDR3 has 11 amino acids. Clones were read by immunoSEQ multiplex PCR, and TCRdb kept only the in-frame ones, dropping some. The sample contains 20,000 or so clones, about four fifths of which appear only once. The chain uses TRBV29-1 and TRBJ1-3; D not resolved. Sequenced input: peripheral blood. The clonotype was recovered from a man aged 35 to 55 with active or convalescent COVID-19. The CDR3 region is CSVVSGNTIYF. The CDR3 bases are TGCAGCGTTGTATCTGGAAACACCATATATTTT. Drawing the rest from reference TRBV29-1 and TRBJ1-3, the complete variable domain is SAVISQKPSRDICQRGTSLTIQCQVDSQVTMMFWYRQQPGQSLTLIATANQGSEATYESGFVIDKFPISRPNLTFSTLTVSNMSPEDSSIYLCSVVSGNTIYFGEGSWLTVV.